The clone carrying this TCR beta chain was picked up many times. RNA transcripts gave rise to amplified TCR beta CDR3 regions. The study used the HTBI primer set for a first-round RT-PCR of the TCR CDR3. From the multiplex PCR reads, TCRdb called clonotypes with MiXCR, one entry per CDR3 protein. The sample has around 530,000 distinct CDR3 sequences; 17% are singletons. The germline CDR1 and CDR2 sequences are MDHEN and SYDVKM. Trimming removed 3 bases at V and 5 bases at J, with 20 bases between. The CDR3 is made up of 16 amino acids. Clinical Activity Scores of at least 3, NOSPECS grades of at least 4 and durations under 3 months characterized ophthalmopathy patients. These data are taken from a study of T cells in Graves' hyperthyroidism and ophthalmopathy.

The chain has TRBV28 and TRBJ2-7; D may correspond to TRBD1 or TRBD2 (5 bases each). This TCR was sampled from a woman aged 18-29 years with Graves' ophthalmopathy. The specimen was blood. In DNA, the CDR3 is TGTGCCAGCAGTTTTTCGTGGAGCTCCTGGGACGACGAGCAGTACTTC. This codes for CASSFSWSSWDDEQYF.